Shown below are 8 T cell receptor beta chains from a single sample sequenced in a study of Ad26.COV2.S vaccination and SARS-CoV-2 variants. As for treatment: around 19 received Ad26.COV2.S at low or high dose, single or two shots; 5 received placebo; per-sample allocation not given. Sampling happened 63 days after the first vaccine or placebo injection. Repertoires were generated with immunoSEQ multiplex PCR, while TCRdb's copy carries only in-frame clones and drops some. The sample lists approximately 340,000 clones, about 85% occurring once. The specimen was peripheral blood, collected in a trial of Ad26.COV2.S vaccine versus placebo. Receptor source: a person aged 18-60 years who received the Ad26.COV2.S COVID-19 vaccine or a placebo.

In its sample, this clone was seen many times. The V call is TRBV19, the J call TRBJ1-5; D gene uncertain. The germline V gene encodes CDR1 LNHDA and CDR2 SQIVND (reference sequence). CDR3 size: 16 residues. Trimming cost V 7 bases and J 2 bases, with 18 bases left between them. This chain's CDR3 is CASTYRVGAGNQPQHF. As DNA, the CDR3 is TGTGCCAGTACCTATAGGGTGGGAGCGGGCAATCAGCCCCAGCATTTT.

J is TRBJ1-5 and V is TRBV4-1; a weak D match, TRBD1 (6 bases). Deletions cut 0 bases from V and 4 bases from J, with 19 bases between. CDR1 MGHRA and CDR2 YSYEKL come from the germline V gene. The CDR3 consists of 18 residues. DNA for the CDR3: TGCGCCAGCAGCCAAGATGTCGACAGCTTGAGGGGGAATCAGCCCCAGCATTTT. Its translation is CASSQDVDSLRGNQPQHF.

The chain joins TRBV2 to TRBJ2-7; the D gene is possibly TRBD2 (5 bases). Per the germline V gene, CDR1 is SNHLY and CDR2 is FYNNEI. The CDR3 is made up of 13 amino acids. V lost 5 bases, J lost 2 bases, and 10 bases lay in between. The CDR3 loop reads CASSPSGAYEQYF. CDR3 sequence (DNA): TGTGCCAGCAGTCCGAGCGGTGCCTACGAGCAGTACTTC.

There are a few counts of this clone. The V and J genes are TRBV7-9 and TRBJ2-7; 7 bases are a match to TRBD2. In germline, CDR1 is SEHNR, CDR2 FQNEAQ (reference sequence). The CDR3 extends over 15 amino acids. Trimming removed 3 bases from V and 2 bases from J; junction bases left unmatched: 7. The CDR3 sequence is CASSFAGGLAYEQYF. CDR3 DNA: TGTGCCAGCAGCTTCGCCGGGGGGTTAGCCTACGAGCAGTACTTC.

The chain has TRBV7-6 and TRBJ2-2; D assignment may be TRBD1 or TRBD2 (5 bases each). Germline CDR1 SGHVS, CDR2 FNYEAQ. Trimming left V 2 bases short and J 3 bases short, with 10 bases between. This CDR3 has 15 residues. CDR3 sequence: CASSLHQGDTGELFF. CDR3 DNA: TGTGCCAGCAGCTTACATCAGGGAGACACCGGGGAGCTGTTTTTT.

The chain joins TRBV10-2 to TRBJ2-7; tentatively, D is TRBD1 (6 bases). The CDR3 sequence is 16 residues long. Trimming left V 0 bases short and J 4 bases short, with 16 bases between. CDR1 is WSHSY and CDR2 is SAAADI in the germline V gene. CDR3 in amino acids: CASSESGADGRYEQYF. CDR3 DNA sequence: TGCGCCAGCAGTGAGTCGGGGGCCGACGGTAGGTACGAGCAGTACTTC.

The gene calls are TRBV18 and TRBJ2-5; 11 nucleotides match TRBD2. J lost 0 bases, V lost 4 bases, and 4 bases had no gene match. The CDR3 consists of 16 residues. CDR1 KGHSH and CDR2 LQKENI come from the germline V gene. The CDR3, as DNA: TGTGCCAGCTCACTACTGACTAGCGGGAACCAAGAGACCCAGTACTTC. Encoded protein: CASSLLTSGNQETQYF.

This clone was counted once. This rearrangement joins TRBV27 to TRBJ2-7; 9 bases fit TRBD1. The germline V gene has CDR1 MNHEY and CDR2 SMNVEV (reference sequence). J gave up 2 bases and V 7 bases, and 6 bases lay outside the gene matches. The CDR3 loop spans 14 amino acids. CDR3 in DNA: TGTGCCAGCACCTCCGGGACAGGGACCTACGAGCAGTACTTC. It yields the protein CASTSGTGTYEQYF.